The clone carrying this T cell receptor (beta chain) showed up just once. Its antigen is unknown. Some clones are missing from TCRdb's copy, which holds only in-frame ones; the method was immunoSEQ multiplex PCR. The sample includes 90,000 to 150,000 clones, about 89% of them seen just once. This entry belongs to a study of T cell responses to AZD1222 COVID-19 vaccine. The junction had 9 bases not matched to a gene; V was cut back by 0 bases and J by 12 bases. Germline loops: CDR1 LGHDT, CDR2 YNNKEL (reference sequence). This CDR3 has 14 amino acids. Study findings and constraints: Baseline serology detected seropositivity in only a handful of AZD1222 recipients. CD4 TCRs associated with vaccination spanned spike, dominating at 160-218 and 743-854. Donors were mostly white British, more females; clonal diversity possibly underestimated.

The material was peripheral blood, obtained 28 days after the second AZD1222 dose. This TCR derives from an adult who received the AZD1222 COVID-19 vaccine. This sequence joins TRBV3-1 (or the pseudogene TRBV3-2) and TRBJ2-3; 7 nucleotides match TRBD1. The CDR3 loop is CASSQDEYRGAQYF. DNA for the CDR3: TGTGCCAGCAGCCAAGATGAGTACAGGGGCGCCCAGTATTTT.